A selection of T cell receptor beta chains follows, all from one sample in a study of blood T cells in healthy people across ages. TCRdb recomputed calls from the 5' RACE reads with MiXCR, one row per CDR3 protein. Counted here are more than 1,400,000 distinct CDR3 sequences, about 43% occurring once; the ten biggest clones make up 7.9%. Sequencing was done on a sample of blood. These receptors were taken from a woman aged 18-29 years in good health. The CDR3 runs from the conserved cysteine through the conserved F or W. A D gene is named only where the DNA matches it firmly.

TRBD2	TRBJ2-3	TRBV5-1	CASSLWRESTDTQYF
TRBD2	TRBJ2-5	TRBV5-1	CASSFFAIAGGPWEQYF
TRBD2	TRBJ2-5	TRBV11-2	CASSLEASGHQYF
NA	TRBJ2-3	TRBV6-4	CASSATTTSDTQYF
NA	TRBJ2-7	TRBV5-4	CASSQRTNLYNEQYF
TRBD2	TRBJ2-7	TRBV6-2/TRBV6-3	CASSYDPSGSSYEQYF
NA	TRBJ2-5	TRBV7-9	CASSAVLDRETQYF
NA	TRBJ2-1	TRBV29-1	CSVELWGREKWRNEQFF
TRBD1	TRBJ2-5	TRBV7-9	CASSPRRGTGVNEQYF
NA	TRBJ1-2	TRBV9	CASSGPWTYGYTF
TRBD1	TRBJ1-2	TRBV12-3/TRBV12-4	CASSLTGSGYGYTF
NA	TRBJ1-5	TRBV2	CASSDREQPQHF
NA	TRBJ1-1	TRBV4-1	CASGSGGLNTEAFF
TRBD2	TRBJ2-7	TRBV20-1	CSAPREGSSYEQYF
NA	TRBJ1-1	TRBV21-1	CASRWDSEAFF
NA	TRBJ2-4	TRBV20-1	CSADPINIQYF
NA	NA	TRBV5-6	CASNPAPGQVRRETQYF
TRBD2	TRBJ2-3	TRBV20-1	CSAGGLASTDTQYF
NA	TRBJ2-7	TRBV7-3	CASSLTGAAPSYEQYF
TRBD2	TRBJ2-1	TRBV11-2	CASSFGTSGNNEQFF
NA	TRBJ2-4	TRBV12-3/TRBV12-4	CASSLGVGRIGNIQYF
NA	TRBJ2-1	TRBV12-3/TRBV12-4	CASSLSWRADNEQFF
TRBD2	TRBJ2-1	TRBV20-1	CSARLTSGRSYNEQFF
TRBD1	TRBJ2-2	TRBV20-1	CSARDWARDRGTGELFF
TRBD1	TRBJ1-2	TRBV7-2	CASSLTGGAYYGYTF
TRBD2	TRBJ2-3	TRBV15	CATSRWTSGDTDTQYF
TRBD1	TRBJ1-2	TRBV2	CASIQGGPYGYTF
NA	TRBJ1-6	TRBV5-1	CSSSQTTVNNSPLHF
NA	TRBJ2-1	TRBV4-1	CASSQDVLAAYNEQFF
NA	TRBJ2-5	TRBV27	CASSKPGTLAWAETQYF
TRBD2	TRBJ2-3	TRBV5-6	CASSLSTLAGTDTQYF
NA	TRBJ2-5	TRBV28	CASSSSDGQETQYF
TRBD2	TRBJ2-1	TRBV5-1	CASSGLAGGVLVHNEQFF
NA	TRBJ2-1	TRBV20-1	CSAREPLVKGQFF
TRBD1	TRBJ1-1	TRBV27	CASSSNRDSQNTEAFF
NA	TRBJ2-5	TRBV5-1	CASSLATGGDEQYF
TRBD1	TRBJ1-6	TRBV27	CASSPSGTGAIFGSPLHF
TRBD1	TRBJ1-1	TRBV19	CASSISGTVLNTEAFF
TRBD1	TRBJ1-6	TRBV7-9	CASTPGQDDSPLHF
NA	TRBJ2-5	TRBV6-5	CASSGPAQETQYF
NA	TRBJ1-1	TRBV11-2	CASSLDFGSMNTEAFF
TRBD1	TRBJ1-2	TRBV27	CASNPTGATNYGYTF
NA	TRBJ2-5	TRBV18	CASSPNVQETQYF
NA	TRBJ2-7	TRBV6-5	CASRAVYEQYF
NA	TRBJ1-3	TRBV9	CASAFGGSGNTIYF
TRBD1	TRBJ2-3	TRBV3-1	CASTADRGYTDTQYF
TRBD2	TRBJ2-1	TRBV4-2	CASSHPEAGLAGTYNEQFF
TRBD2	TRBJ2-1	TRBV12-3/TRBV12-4	CASSLRLAGVNNEQFF
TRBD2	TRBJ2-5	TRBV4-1	CTSSQDGLEKETQYF
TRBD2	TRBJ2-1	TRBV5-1	CASSSLTSDEQFF
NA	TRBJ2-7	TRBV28	CASSLNQGSPYEQYF
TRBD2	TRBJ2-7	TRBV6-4	CASSDSAGVHEQYF
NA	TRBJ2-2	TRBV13	CASWYDTGELFF
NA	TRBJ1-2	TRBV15	CATSRVGRGGYGYTF
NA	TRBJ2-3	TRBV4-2	CASSPTIDQATDTQYF
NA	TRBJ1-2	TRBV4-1	CASSQTQENYGYTF
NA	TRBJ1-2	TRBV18	CASSPEGSGYTF
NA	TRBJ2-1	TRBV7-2	CANSLTGDPYNEQFF
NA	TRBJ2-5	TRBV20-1	CSARSQRVQQETQYF
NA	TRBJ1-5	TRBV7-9	CASSLVGRGNGQPQHF